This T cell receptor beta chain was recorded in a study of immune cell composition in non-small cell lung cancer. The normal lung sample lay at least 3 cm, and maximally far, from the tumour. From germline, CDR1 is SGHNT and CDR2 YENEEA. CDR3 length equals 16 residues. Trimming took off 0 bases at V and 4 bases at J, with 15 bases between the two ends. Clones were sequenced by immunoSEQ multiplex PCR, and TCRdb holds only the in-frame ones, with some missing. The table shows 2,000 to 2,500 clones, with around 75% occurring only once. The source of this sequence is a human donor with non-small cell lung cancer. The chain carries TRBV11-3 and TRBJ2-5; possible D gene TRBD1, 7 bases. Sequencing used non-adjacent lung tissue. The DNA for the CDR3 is TGTGCCAGCAGCTTAGAGAGACAGGGAGGAACAGAGACCCAGTACTTC. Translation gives CASSLERQGGTETQYF.